Detailed here is one T cell receptor (beta chain). Its antigen remains unidentified. Within one base of it there is no much larger clone, and no base qualities were kept. The data were taken from a study of T cells in Graves' hyperthyroidism and ophthalmopathy (dated by TCRdb to about 2019). Broadly, across the study: To identify TCR V-J signatures that set the groups apart, the researchers used a discovery cohort of more than 95 patients, made up of approximately 43 with Graves' ophthalmopathy and about 55 with stable Graves' hyperthyroidism. An independent validation cohort of around 19 hyperthyroidism patients and about 16 patients who later progressed to ophthalmopathy tested prospective prediction of ophthalmopathy. The 95 to 100 discovery patients were randomly split 7:3 into training and test sets. In addition, the study compared T-cell repertoires in thyroid tissue and in blood from 6 or 7 Graves' hyperthyroidism patients. After blood sampling, hyperthyroidism patients were treated with methimazole at a starting dose of 30 mg daily, and ophthalmopathy patients were treated with high-dose intravenous methylprednisolone. TCR Vbeta CDR3 sequencing of some 140 peripheral blood samples (roughly 41 ophthalmopathy, some 75 hyperthyroidism and approximately 17 progressor patients) is reported in the paper.

CDR1 is given as SGHTA and CDR2 as FQGNSA, both from the germline V gene. The CDR3 measures 9 amino acids from cysteine to phenylalanine. CDR3 DNA is the only sequence kept; it has 27 bases, read in frame from the first base. V is clipped by 5 bases and J by 13 bases, and the sequence between their germline boundaries is 6 bases long. The study excluded patients with uncontrolled infections, other autoimmune diseases, pregnancy or lactation. Clinical symptoms, serum thyroxine and TRAb, thyroid ultrasound, and orbital computed tomography formed the basis for the diagnoses. Total RNA was extracted using Trizol reagent, and RNA quality was assessed on an Agilent 2100 Bioanalyzer. Overall study results and their limits: Ophthalmopathy was separated from stable hyperthyroidism by a 13 V-J signature model, with about 86% sensitivity and roughly 84% specificity obtained in cross-validation and 80%/75% obtained in testing. Most expanded thyroid clonotypes (frequency above 0.001) were also detected in blood, a finding suggesting that blood repertoires may reflect thyroid immune responses. In validation, the model predicted progression to ophthalmopathy a median of approximately 6.3 months before onset, with over 55% sensitivity and nearly 75% specificity. Sample size was not statistically predetermined, and investigators were not blinded to group allocation.

The TCR beta CDR3 regions were amplified from RNA transcripts. For the first round of RT-PCR on the TCR CDR3, the HTBI primer set was used together with the Qiagen OneStep RT-PCR kit. The libraries were constructed in a second round of multiplex PCR and then size-selected and purified. Sequencing of the libraries was done on an Illumina HiSeq2000 using paired-end 100 bp reads. The authors' analysis ran thus. Raw data were processed with SOAPnuke, discarding reads with adapters, uncalled bases, mean Phred below 15, or no exact constant-primer or identifier match. COPE v1.2.5 was used to merge high-quality paired reads, and clonotypes were defined as unique nucleotide sequences. MiTCR v1.1 was used to align clonotypes to the IMGT TRBV, TRBD and TRBJ reference segments. The analysis was restricted to V-J combinations with a frequency above 0.0001, which together covered roughly 99% of the repertoires. A TCS score was defined as the ratio of F50 (clonal expansion) to E x V (chaos), with BLOSUM62-based TCRdist applied between CDR3 peptides within each V-J. Welch's t-statistics and random forest reduced just over 500 V-J features to under 15, which were used in a naive Bayes classifier (R e1071). The similarity between thyroid and blood repertoires was quantified using the Morisita-Horn index. The raw public reads went through TCRdb reprocessing: fastp at Q25, MiXCR clone calling, in-frame beta chains kept. Entries are consolidated by CDR3 protein sequence, retaining the most common genes and DNA. The V and J calls come from TCRdb's annotation, not from the publication. The table for this sample lists around 620,000 distinct CDR3 sequences; around 42% of them were counted only once. The ten top clones hold around 17% of the sample.

This receptor chain uses TRBV7-2 and TRBJ1-3; no D gene can be assigned with confidence. The clonotype was recovered from an adult woman with Graves' disease, either hyperthyroidism or ophthalmopathy (not recorded which). Sequencing was performed on peripheral blood or thyroid tissue (not recorded which). This receptor carries the CDR3 CASSQAIYF. The DNA sequence follows: TGTGCCAGCAGCCAAGCTATATATTTT.